Below, 22 T cell receptor beta chains from the same sample are listed, as sequenced in a study of cytomegalovirus exposure and HLA in healthy donors. The study ran its PCR with 60 Vbeta and 13 Jbeta primers. Sequencing used immunoSEQ multiplex PCR; TCRdb keeps in-frame clones, though not all of them. The sample holds 100,000 or so clones, 12% seen once. The sample consisted of PBMCs. Source of these receptors: a man aged 35-49 years in good health and CMV-seropositive.

CDR3: CASSLAHRAETQYF. As DNA, the CDR3 is TGTGCCAGCAGCTTAGCGCACAGGGCTGAGACCCAGTACTTC. The chain recombines TRBV7-7 with TRBJ2-5; a weak D match, TRBD1 (6 bases). Germline V gene sequence: CDR1 SSHAT, CDR2 FNYEAQ (reference sequence). The CDR3 spans 14 residues. V shed 0 bases and J shed 5 bases, with 10 bases lying between them.

Concerning this clone itself: At one of its ends the junction is not consistent with the germline gene, which may arise from a read error. The chain employs TRBV15 and TRBJ1-2; 7 nucleotides agree with TRBD1. The CDR3 is 12 amino acids. The germline CDR1 and CDR2 sequences are LNHNV and YYDKDF (reference sequence). The DNA of the CDR3 is TGTGCCACCAGCTCCCAGGGGGGTGGCTACGCCTTC. Translated, it gives CATSSQGGGYAF.

This chain connects TRBV18 to TRBJ2-7; 9 bases map to TRBD1. After removal of 4 bases from V and 4 bases from J, the junction contained 5 bases not matched to a gene. CDR1 KGHSH and CDR2 LQKENI come from the germline V gene. The CDR3 totals 14 residues. CDR3 region: CASSLRDRVYEQYF. Written as DNA, the CDR3 is TGTGCCAGCTCACTCCGGGACAGGGTGTACGAGCAGTACTTC.

In DNA, the CDR3 is TGTGCCAGTAGTATCAATCTGAGAGCAGATACGCAGTATTTT. Translated, it gives CASSINLRADTQYF. The gene calls are TRBV19 and TRBJ2-3, with D unresolved. Germline V CDR1 and CDR2: LNHDA, SQIVND (reference sequence). This CDR3 is 14 amino acids long. Trimming shortened V by 3 bases and J by 4 bases, and 11 bases separated the two germline ends.

The chain carries TRBV21-1 and TRBJ2-5; the D segment call TRBD2 is taken from the table without a DNA check. TRBV21-1 is reported as a pseudogene. This CDR3 has 14 residues. The DNA of the CDR3 is TGTGCCAGCAGCATCGGGACTGGCTGCAAGACCCAGTACTTC. Encoded protein: CASSIGTGCKTQYF.

The chain carries TRBV6-6 and TRBJ1-4, with a weak D call TRBD1 (6 bases). Germline lookup yields CDR1 MNHNY and CDR2 SVGAGI (reference sequence). V shed 5 bases and J shed 4 bases, with 11 bases lying between them. The CDR3 is made up of 14 amino acids. CDR3 DNA sequence: TGTGCCAGCAGTACCGGACAGCATAATGAAAAACTGTTTTTT. This gives the protein CASSTGQHNEKLFF.

The chain couples TRBV5-8 to TRBJ2-1; TRBD2 matches at 9 bases. Germline CDR1 SGHTS, CDR2 YDEGEE. Trimming took 4 bases from V and 3 from J; bases not matched to a gene: 8. This CDR3 has 16 amino acids. Here the CDR3 DNA reads TGTGCCAGCAGCCATTATAGCGGGAGAGTCTACAATGAGCAGTTCTTC. Translation gives CASSHYSGRVYNEQFF.

The table lists this clone with a few counts. V and J are TRBV18 and TRBJ2-2; D is perhaps TRBD1 (6 bases). Germline V lookup: CDR1 KGHSH, CDR2 LQKENI. CDR3 length equals 16 residues. The V end was cut by 3 bases, the J end by 0 bases, with 11 bases between. The CDR3 DNA is TGTGCCAGCTCACCCATGGACAGCTCGAACACCGGGGAGCTGTTTTTT. Its protein product is CASSPMDSSNTGELFF.

J is TRBJ1-1 and V is TRBV16, with 7 bases lining up with TRBD1. The CDR3 is 14 amino acids. The junction had 6 bases not matched to a gene; V was cut back by 4 bases and J by 4 bases. Germline assignment: CDR1 KGHSY and CDR2 FQNENV. The CDR3 loop reads CASSPRQGGTEAFF. The CDR3 bases are TGTGCCAGCAGCCCCCGACAGGGAGGCACTGAAGCTTTCTTT.

The chain carries TRBV2 and TRBJ1-3; D is uncertain. The germline V gene has CDR1 SNHLY and CDR2 FYNNEI. The V and J ends lost 2 bases and 1 base respectively, with 9 bases between them. This CDR3 contains 15 residues. CDR3 loop: CASSELSGSGNTIYF. The CDR3 bases are TGTGCCAGCAGTGAACTCTCGGGTTCTGGAAACACCATATATTTT. The full variable domain, in which reference TRBV2 and TRBJ1-3 provide the parts outside the CDR3, is EPEVTQTPSHQVTQMGQEVILRCVPISNHLYFYWYRQILGQKVEFLVSFYNNEISEKSEIFDDQFSVERPDGSNFTLKIRSTKLEDSAMYFCASSELSGSGNTIYFGEGSWLTVV.

This clone was observed a handful of times. The CDR3 sequence is CASSWQNYGYTF. The CDR3 DNA is TGTGCCAGTAGTTGGCAGAACTATGGCTACACCTTC. The chain joins TRBV19 to TRBJ1-2; no clear D. V lost 5 bases and J lost 2, with 6 bases in between. Germline assignment: CDR1 LNHDA and CDR2 SQIVND (reference sequence). The CDR3 is 12 residues long.

The J gene is TRBJ2-6, the V gene TRBV7-9; TRBD1 is a possible D gene (6 bases). Germline-derived CDR1 and CDR2 are SEHNR and FQNEAQ (reference sequence). V lost 5 bases, J lost 4 bases, and 18 bases lay in between. This CDR3 contains 17 residues. CDR3 DNA sequence: TGTGCCAGCAGCACCCTCATCTCTAGGGGGGGGGCCAACGTCCTGACTTTC. Translated: CASSTLISRGGANVLTF.

V usage is TRBV7-8 and J usage is TRBJ1-3; possible D gene TRBD1, 5 bases. The V gene's germline CDR1 is SGHVS and CDR2 FQNEAQ. The germline V and J ends were trimmed by 1 base and 0 bases, with 16 bases remaining between them. The CDR3 length is 18 residues. CDR3 DNA sequence: TGTGCCAGCAGCTTAGACTTGCGGGACGGGGGCTCTGGAAACACCATATATTTT. The encoded protein is CASSLDLRDGGSGNTIYF.

The V gene is TRBV28, the J gene TRBJ2-7; D possibly corresponds to TRBD2 (5 bases). This CDR3 spans 12 amino acids. V was clipped by 8 bases and J by 12 bases, with 20 bases between them. Germline V CDR1 and CDR2: MDHEN, SYDVKM. CDR3 DNA: TGTGCCAGCGGAGACTCCGGCGTTGGGAGGTACTTC. As protein: CASGDSGVGRYF. Full variable domain (missing parts from reference TRBV28 and TRBJ2-7): DVKVTQSSRYLVKRTGEKVFLECVQDMDHENMFWYRQDPGLGLRLIYFSYDVKMKEKGDIPEGYSVSREKKERFSLILESASTNQTSMYLCASGDSGVGRYFGPGTRLTVT.

This clone was observed a handful of times. The chain links TRBV27 to TRBJ2-3, with TRBD2 matching 10 bases. Germline V gene data show CDR1 as MNHEY and CDR2 as SMNVEV (reference sequence). V dropped 6 bases and J dropped 5; count of bases not matched to a gene: 5. The CDR3 loop spans 14 amino acids. The CDR3 sequence is CASRPGLAIDTQYF. Here the CDR3 DNA reads TGTGCCAGCAGGCCGGGACTAGCGATAGATACGCAGTATTTT.

Notes on this clone: The sample has other DNA sequences that encode this CDR3 too. The V call is TRBV6-1, the J call TRBJ1-5; no firm D call. The germline V and J ends were trimmed by 3 bases and 1 base, with 10 bases remaining between them. The CDR3 runs to 15 residues. CDR1 and CDR2 from the germline V gene are MNHNS and SASEGT. The chain's CDR3 is CASSEWAASNQPQHF. DNA for the CDR3: TGTGCCAGCAGTGAGTGGGCCGCGAGCAATCAGCCCCAGCATTTT.

This clone was found a few times. The gene calls are TRBV6-5 and TRBJ1-2; 10 bases align to TRBD1. CDR3 length: 14 amino acids. The V and J ends lost 4 bases and 5 bases, in that order; junction bases with no gene match: 4. Looked up from germline, CDR1 is MNHEY and CDR2 is SVGAGI. CDR3 sequence: CASSSWDRGYGYTF. The DNA for the CDR3 is TGTGCCAGCAGTTCATGGGACAGGGGATATGGCTACACCTTC.

This clone was observed a few times. DNA for the CDR3: TGTGCCTGGAGTCCAGGACTTACCTATGGCTACACCTTC. Protein sequence: CAWSPGLTYGYTF. V and J are TRBV30 and TRBJ1-2, with D unclear. V was trimmed by 2 bases and J by 4 bases, leaving 11 bases between them. This CDR3 comprises 13 residues. The germline V gene has CDR1 GTSNPN and CDR2 SVGIG (reference sequence). The complete variable domain, with remaining parts taken from reference TRBV30 and TRBJ1-2, reads SQTIHQWPATLVQPVGSPLSLECTVEGTSNPNLYWYRQAAGRGLQLLFYSVGIGQISSEVPQNLSASRPQDRQFILSSKKLLLSDSGFYLCAWSPGLTYGYTFGSGTRLTVV.

This clone was seen a handful of times. The rearrangement links TRBV7-2 to TRBJ1-5; unclear D gene. Germline V gene lookup returns CDR1 SGHTA and CDR2 FQGNSA. The CDR3 length is 13 residues. Trimming left V 3 bases short and J 9 bases short, with 12 bases between. The CDR3 protein is CASSFGGLSPQHF. The CDR3 nucleotides are TGTGCCAGCAGCTTTGGTGGACTGTCGCCCCAGCATTTT.

The chain links TRBV27 to TRBJ1-4, with D possibly TRBD1 on 5 matching bases. Deletions cut 5 bases from V and 8 bases from J, with 27 bases between. The CDR3 is made up of 18 amino acids. Per germline, CDR1 MNHEY and CDR2 SMNVEV (reference sequence). The DNA for the CDR3 is TGTGCCAGCAGTCCCATGACAGAAAATAACCGCGCGAGAGAAAAACTGTTTTTT. The encoded protein is CASSPMTENNRAREKLFF.

This chain uses TRBV28 with TRBJ2-7, with D perhaps TRBD2 (6 bases). Germline V CDR1 and CDR2: MDHEN, SYDVKM. V dropped 10 bases and J dropped 5 bases, with 21 bases sitting between them. The CDR3 is made up of 14 amino acids. The CDR3 sequence is CATRDGGFLHEQYF. The CDR3, as DNA: TGTGCCACCCGTGACGGAGGGTTTCTACACGAGCAGTACTTC.

This clone occurred a few times. This chain joins TRBV5-1 and TRBJ2-1; 9 positions agree with TRBD1. The CDR3 runs 14 residues. Germline-derived CDR1 and CDR2 are SGHRS and YFSETQ. V shed 6 bases, J shed 3 bases, and the junction held 4 bases outside the gene matches. The CDR3 region is CASTPGQGYNEQFF. For the CDR3, the DNA is TGCGCCAGCACTCCGGGACAGGGCTACAATGAGCAGTTCTTC.